The 9 T cell receptor beta chains given below trace back to one sample, sequenced in a study of post-analysis software for immune sequencing data. Their antigen targets remain unknown. Presence of unique molecular identifiers characterized the TCR beta cDNA libraries. From the PCR reads, TCRdb called clonotypes with MiXCR, one entry per CDR3 protein. This sample carries about 540,000 distinct CDR3 sequences, around a third of them seen once, and the ten largest clones take 5% to 6%. Study-wide results and caveats: Elevated frequency relative to controls characterized several TRBV segments in patients, TRBV5-6, TRBV5-1 and TRBV20-1 among them.

The specimen was blood. The source is a girl younger than 18 with multiple sclerosis.

V gene TRBV6-1 combines with J gene TRBJ2-1; 15 bases agree with TRBD2. V lost 7 bases to trimming and J lost 0 bases; unmatched junction nucleotides: 13. In germline, CDR1 is MNHNS, CDR2 SASEGT. The CDR3 totals 20 residues. The CDR3 DNA reads TGTGCCAGCACCCAACCGGGACTAGCGGGGGGCCTTAGCTCCTACAATGAGCAGTTCTTC. Translating gives CASTQPGLAGGLSSYNEQFF.

V usage is TRBV20-1 and J usage is TRBJ2-2; D possibly corresponds to TRBD2 (5 bases). The germline gives CDR1 DFQATT, CDR2 SNEGSKA (reference sequence). V dropped 5 bases and J dropped 1 base, with 11 bases sitting between them. The CDR3 covers 14 residues. Here the CDR3 DNA reads TGCAGTGCTCTTCCGGGGAAGAACACCGGGGAGCTGTTTTTT. Translated: CSALPGKNTGELFF.

This clonotype was seen a handful of times. The rearrangement links TRBV7-9 to TRBJ2-5; TRBD1 matches 8 bases. V shed 1 base and J 4 bases; nucleotides not matched to a gene: 11. Germline V CDR1 and CDR2: SEHNR, FQNEAQ (reference sequence). The CDR3 consists of 17 residues. CDR3 protein: CASSLDGRGPVGETQYF. DNA for the CDR3: TGTGCCAGCAGCTTAGATGGCAGGGGGCCGGTCGGAGAGACCCAGTACTTC.

The gene calls are TRBV27 and TRBJ1-2; D unresolved. This CDR3 is built from 14 residues. The germline V gene has CDR1 MNHEY and CDR2 SMNVEV (reference sequence). Deletions cut 7 bases from V and 6 bases from J, with 18 bases between. The CDR3 region is CASTLVWGQDGYTF. The CDR3 DNA is TGTGCCAGCACTCTAGTATGGGGTCAGGATGGCTACACCTTC.

The chain links TRBV4-1 to TRBJ1-1, with D unclear. Looked up from germline, CDR1 is MGHRA and CDR2 is YSYEKL. V shed 0 bases and J shed 8 bases, with 13 bases lying between them. The CDR3 loop spans 14 amino acids. The DNA for the CDR3 is TGCGCCAGCAGCCAAGAACCCTGGGAGGAAGAAGCTTTCTTT. As protein: CASSQEPWEEEAFF.

The genes are TRBV9 and TRBJ2-5, with D unclear. This CDR3 is 14 amino acids long. V gave up 3 bases and J gave up 1 base, with 10 bases separating them. CDR1 and CDR2 (germline): SGDLS, YYNGEE. CDR3 region: CASSAGNFQETQYF. In DNA, the CDR3 is TGTGCCAGCAGCGCTGGGAATTTCCAAGAGACCCAGTACTTC.

This chain links TRBV12-3 or TRBV12-4 with TRBJ2-5, with D possibly being TRBD2 (6 bases). The CDR3 consists of 16 residues. Trimming removed 5 bases from V and 5 bases from J, with 21 bases in between. DNA of the CDR3: TGTGCCAGCAGTCCCCCCTTCCGGGGGTACCGGGAGACCCAGTACTTC. Its protein product is CASSPPFRGYRETQYF.

This clonotype was counted a few times. The chain combines TRBV20-1 with TRBJ2-7, with 9 bases aligning to TRBD2. Unmatched junction bases numbered 4, after V lost 6 bases and J lost 4 bases. This CDR3 is 12 amino acids long. CDR1 and CDR2 from the germline V gene are DFQATT and SNEGSKA (reference sequence). CDR3 protein: CSAAGGYYEQYF. CDR3 nucleotide sequence: TGCAGTGCCGCGGGGGGGTATTACGAGCAGTACTTC.

This sequence joins TRBV6-5 and TRBJ2-1, with TRBD1 identical over 9 bases. CDR1 and CDR2 (germline): MNHEY, SVGAGI. J lost 5 bases, V lost 4 bases, and 3 bases had no gene match. This CDR3 spans 14 amino acids. CDR3 DNA sequence: TGTGCCAGCAGTTGGGGACAGGGTCACAATGAGCAGTTCTTC. Its protein is CASSWGQGHNEQFF.